Shown below are 29 T cell receptor beta chains from a single sample sequenced in a study of T cell repertoires in cytomegalovirus infection. TCRdb recomputed calls from the reads with MiXCR, one row per CDR3 protein. The profile shows roughly 230,000 distinct CDR3 sequences, over 15% of them singletons. The sample consisted of CD8+ T cells from PBMCs. These receptors originate from a human donor in good health (CMV status not recorded). Some clones in this sample may be carry-over from other donors' samples.

The chain joins TRBV28 to TRBJ2-7; no firm D call. Deletions cut 3 bases from V and 2 bases from J, with 14 bases between. CDR1 is MDHEN, CDR2 SYDVKM, per germline. This CDR3 has 15 amino acids. The CDR3 sequence is CASSFRGYDPYEQYF. CDR3 nucleotides: TGTGCCAGCAGTTTCCGCGGATATGACCCCTACGAGCAGTACTTC.

V usage is TRBV2 and J usage is TRBJ2-1; D possibly corresponds to TRBD1 (6 bases). The V end was cut by 4 bases, the J end by 3 bases, with 10 bases between. Germline lookup yields CDR1 SNHLY and CDR2 FYNNEI. The CDR3 covers 14 residues. In DNA, the CDR3 is TGTGCCAGCAGTGTTGGGGGCCTCTACAATGAGCAGTTCTTC. Its protein product is CASSVGGLYNEQFF.

This clonotype was observed a few times. This chain links TRBV18 with TRBJ1-1; D is unclear. The germline CDR1 and CDR2 sequences are KGHSH and LQKENI. V lost 5 bases, J lost 3 bases, and 19 bases lay in between. The CDR3 is made up of 16 amino acids. The CDR3 region is CASSATDRPPYTEAFF. CDR3 sequence (DNA): TGTGCCAGCTCAGCCACTGATAGGCCCCCCTACACTGAAGCTTTCTTT.

The sample holds many counts of this clonotype. The rearrangement joins TRBV7-6 to TRBJ2-1; no clear D. CDR1 and CDR2 from the germline V gene are SGHVS and FNYEAQ. The CDR3 spans 12 residues. Trimming stripped 6 bases from V and 1 base from J, with 4 bases between. The CDR3 nucleotides are TGTGCCAGCAGTCAGTCCTACAATGAGCAGTTCTTC. Translated: CASSQSYNEQFF.

This clonotype has only a few counts. CDR3 region: CSAKEGGVSRHYGYTF. The CDR3 bases are TGCAGTGCTAAGGAGGGGGGGGTCTCGAGACACTATGGCTACACCTTC. The V gene is TRBV20-1, the J gene TRBJ1-2; D is possibly TRBD1 (6 bases). Germline assignment: CDR1 DFQATT and CDR2 SNEGSKA (reference sequence). This CDR3 region has 16 residues. Trimming took off 4 bases at V and 3 bases at J, with 21 bases between the two ends.

This clonotype was picked up a small number of times. V is TRBV2 and J is TRBJ2-7; maybe TRBD1 (6 bases). The germline gives CDR1 SNHLY, CDR2 FYNNEI. V was shortened by 1 base and J by 0 bases, with 10 bases between the two germline ends. The CDR3 has 15 residues. The CDR3 region has the DNA TGTGCCAGCAGTGAAGGGACAGCCTCCTCCTACGAGCAGTACTTC. Translation: CASSEGTASSYEQYF.

The chain recombines TRBV20-1 with TRBJ1-5, with 7 bases fitting TRBD1. Germline V gene lookup returns CDR1 DFQATT and CDR2 SNEGSKA (reference sequence). The J segment lost 3 bases and the V segment lost 4 bases, leaving 9 bases of the junction unmatched. CDR3 length: 15 residues. The chain's CDR3 is CSATQGTLNNQPQHF. The CDR3 bases are TGCAGTGCTACACAGGGGACCCTCAACAATCAGCCCCAGCATTTT.

The chain has TRBV6-5 and TRBJ1-6, with D uncertain. This CDR3 comprises 14 residues. Trimming cost V 7 bases and J 6 bases, with 13 bases left between them. Germline V gives CDR1 MNHEY, CDR2 SVGAGI. The DNA for the CDR3 is TGTGCCAGCACCTATAAAGGTCTTAATTCACCCCTCCACTTT. This translates into CASTYKGLNSPLHF.

This clonotype came up many times. The chain employs TRBV7-2 and TRBJ2-7; 8 bases fit TRBD1. Looked up from germline, CDR1 is SGHTA and CDR2 is FQGNSA. The V and J ends lost 5 bases and 1 base, in that order; junction bases with no gene match: 10. The CDR3 sequence is 16 residues long. The CDR3 DNA is TGTGCCAGCAGCGTAAGAGGACAGGGTCCTTCCTACGAGCAGTACTTC. It is translated as CASSVRGQGPSYEQYF.

The chain uses TRBV4-1 and TRBJ2-7, with 12 bases aligning to TRBD2. The germline gives CDR1 MGHRA, CDR2 YSYEKL. V gave up 4 bases and J gave up 5 bases; unmatched junction bases: 3. This CDR3 spans 14 amino acids. The CDR3 is CASSPLAGGNEQYF. The CDR3 nucleotides are TGCGCCAGCAGCCCACTAGCGGGGGGTAACGAGCAGTACTTC.

J is TRBJ1-1 and V is TRBV5-5; 8 bases agree with TRBD1. Losses at the gene ends were 2 bases for V and 1 base for J; bases not matched to a gene: 4. Germline lookup yields CDR1 SGHKS and CDR2 YYEKEE (reference sequence). This CDR3 spans 15 amino acids. In nucleotides, the CDR3 is TGTGCCAGCAGCTTCTGGACAGGGACGAACACTGAAGCTTTCTTT. Encoded protein: CASSFWTGTNTEAFF. Based on the CDR3 plus reference TRBV5-5 and TRBJ1-1, the full variable domain is DAGVTQSPTHLIKTRGQQVTLRCSPISGHKSVSWYQQVLGQGPQFIFQYYEKEERGRGNFPDRFSARQFPNYSSELNVNALLLGDSALYLCASSFWTGTNTEAFFGQGTRLTVV.

This clonotype has more than one count but fewer than ten. Here the CDR3 reads CASSEGWAGGSNQPQHF. CDR3 nucleotide sequence: TGTGCCAGCAGCGAGGGGTGGGCAGGGGGAAGCAATCAGCCCCAGCATTTT. The chain couples TRBV2 to TRBJ1-5, with TRBD1 identical over 7 bases. J gave up 1 base and V 6 bases, and 12 bases lay outside the gene matches. The CDR3 has 17 residues. CDR1 is SNHLY, CDR2 FYNNEI, per germline.

The rearrangement links TRBV7-9 to TRBJ1-2; D possibly corresponds to TRBD1 (6 bases). Trimming removed 5 bases from V and 6 bases from J, with 22 bases in between. From germline, CDR1 is SEHNR and CDR2 FQNEAQ (reference sequence). The CDR3 has 16 residues. CDR3 amino acids: CASSPPRGGGEDGYTF. DNA of the CDR3: TGTGCCAGCAGCCCCCCCAGGGGAGGGGGAGAGGATGGCTACACCTTC.

J is TRBJ1-5 and V is TRBV3-1; D is uncertain. CDR3 size: 14 residues. V dropped 3 bases and J dropped 0 bases, with 6 bases sitting between them. The germline V gene has CDR1 LGHDT and CDR2 YNNKEL (reference sequence). CDR3 region: CASSQLDSNQPQHF. CDR3 DNA: TGTGCCAGCAGCCAGCTGGATAGCAATCAGCCCCAGCATTTT.

The chain is built from TRBV7-6 and TRBJ2-5; 8 nucleotides align to TRBD1. The germline CDR1 and CDR2 sequences are SGHVS and FNYEAQ. The CDR3 loop spans 17 amino acids. V was clipped by 4 bases and J by 2 bases; unmatched bases: 12. The CDR3 sequence is CASSSIRQGTIQETQYF. For the CDR3, the DNA is TGTGCCAGCAGCTCAATTCGACAGGGGACGATACAAGAGACCCAGTACTTC.

The chain's CDR3 is CAISETGQGAFNYGYTF. CDR3 DNA sequence: TGTGCCATCAGTGAGACGGGACAGGGGGCATTTAACTATGGCTACACCTTC. The chain recombines TRBV10-3 with TRBJ1-2; 12 positions agree with TRBD1. Germline trimming cut 2 bases from V and 1 base from J; bases unmatched to any gene: 5. The CDR3 has 17 amino acids. Germline V gene data show CDR1 as ENHRY and CDR2 as SYGVKD.

This clonotype was picked up many times. The rearrangement links TRBV5-1 to TRBJ2-1, with TRBD2 matching over 10 bases. Per germline, CDR1 SGHRS and CDR2 YFSETQ. The junction had 6 bases not matched to a gene; V was cut back by 0 bases and J by 9 bases. This CDR3 is 15 amino acids long. The CDR3, as DNA: TGCGCCAGCAGCTTGGCCCCTAGCGGGGGAGCTGAGCAGTTCTTC. Encoded protein: CASSLAPSGGAEQFF.

This clonotype appeared many times. The V call is TRBV19, the J call TRBJ2-2; D gene uncertain. Germline lookup yields CDR1 LNHDA and CDR2 SQIVND (reference sequence). The V and J ends lost 3 bases and 0 bases respectively, with 8 bases between them. CDR3 length: 15 amino acids. The CDR3 region is CASSMLQTNTGELFF. The CDR3 DNA sequence: TGTGCCAGTAGTATGCTCCAGACGAACACCGGGGAGCTGTTTTTT.

This clonotype has a count of ten or more. V is TRBV7-6 and J is TRBJ2-3, with 9 nucleotides matching TRBD1. The CDR3 runs to 17 residues. In germline, CDR1 is SGHVS, CDR2 FNYEAQ. J lost 0 bases, V lost 1 base, and 5 bases had no gene match. This CDR3 is CASSLDRDRVSTDTQYF. The CDR3 DNA is TGTGCCAGCAGCTTAGATCGGGACAGGGTTAGCACAGATACGCAGTATTTT. Looking up the rest from reference TRBV7-6 and TRBJ2-3 gives the full variable domain: GAGVSQSPRYKVTKRGQDVALRCDPISGHVSLYWYRQALGQGPEFLTYFNYEAQQDKSGLPNDRFSAERPEGSISTLTIQRTEQRDSAMYRCASSLDRDRVSTDTQYFGPGTRLTVL.

This clonotype was recorded a few times. This chain links TRBV7-8 with TRBJ1-5; D is undetermined. Per the germline V gene, CDR1 is SGHVS and CDR2 is FQNEAQ. With 2 bases removed from V and 0 bases from J, the gap between germline ends came to 8 bases. This CDR3 has 15 residues. The CDR3 coding sequence is TGTGCCAGCAGCTTATACTTGATTAGCAATCAGCCCCAGCATTTT. Translating it yields CASSLYLISNQPQHF.

This clonotype was detected only a few times. The chain combines TRBV2 with TRBJ1-1, with no clear D. The CDR3 covers 12 residues. V shed 5 bases and J shed 7 bases, with 11 bases lying between them. From germline, CDR1 is SNHLY and CDR2 FYNNEI. CDR3 region: CASSRPEFEAFF. The CDR3 bases are TGTGCCAGCAGTCGCCCGGAGTTTGAAGCTTTCTTT. The full variable domain, in which reference TRBV2 and TRBJ1-1 provide the parts outside the CDR3, is EPEVTQTPSHQVTQMGQEVILRCVPISNHLYFYWYRQILGQKVEFLVSFYNNEISEKSEIFDDQFSVERPDGSNFTLKIRSTKLEDSAMYFCASSRPEFEAFFGQGTRLTVV.

The chain uses TRBV7-9 and TRBJ1-6; D gene uncertain. CDR3 length equals 12 residues. CDR1 and CDR2 (germline): SEHNR, FQNEAQ (reference sequence). Trimming removed 5 bases at V and 10 bases at J, with 9 bases between. The CDR3 protein is CASSTYESPLHF. The CDR3 coding sequence is TGTGCCAGCAGCACCTACGAATCACCCCTCCACTTT. The whole variable domain, filled in from reference TRBV7-9 and TRBJ1-6, reads DTGVSQNPRHKITKRGQNVTFRCDPISEHNRLYWYRQTLGQGPEFLTYFQNEAQLEKSRLLSDRFSAERPKGSFSTLEIQRTEQGDSAMYLCASSTYESPLHFGNGTRLTVT.

The chain employs TRBV7-9 and TRBJ1-2; D perhaps matches TRBD1 (6 bases). Trimming took off 5 bases at V and 4 bases at J, with 14 bases between the two ends. The CDR3 extends over 14 amino acids. The germline gives CDR1 SEHNR, CDR2 FQNEAQ (reference sequence). CDR3 residues: CASSRTEESYGYTF. CDR3 sequence (DNA): TGTGCCAGCAGCCGGACAGAGGAATCCTATGGCTACACCTTC.

The chain has TRBV6-2 or TRBV6-3 and TRBJ1-5; 8 bases are a match to TRBD1. Germline values: CDR1 MNHEY, CDR2 SVGEGT. The CDR3 totals 16 residues. Losses at the gene ends were 6 bases for V and 0 bases for J; bases not matched to a gene: 7. The DNA of the CDR3 is TGTGCCAGCAGAGACGGACAGGGTTATAGCAATCAGCCCCAGCATTTT. The encoded protein is CASRDGQGYSNQPQHF.

The V call is TRBV5-6, the J call TRBJ2-3, with D unresolved. Between the trimmed V and J ends, which lost 4 bases and 0 bases, there was a span of 12 bases. CDR1 SGHDT and CDR2 YYEEEE come from the germline V gene. The CDR3 extends over 15 amino acids. CDR3 DNA sequence: TGTGCCAGCAGCGTGACTGATACTAGCACAGATACGCAGTATTTT. Its protein product is CASSVTDTSTDTQYF.

In this sample, this clonotype turned up a few times. This rearrangement joins TRBV28 to TRBJ2-1, with a weak D call TRBD1 (5 bases). V lost 5 bases and J lost 5, with 19 bases in between. In germline, CDR1 is MDHEN, CDR2 SYDVKM. There are 16 residues in the CDR3. The CDR3 sequence: CASSNLDSARNNEQFF. CDR3 nucleotide sequence: TGTGCCAGCAGTAATCTCGACAGTGCTCGTAACAATGAGCAGTTCTTC.

The chain has TRBV4-1 and TRBJ2-2; possibly TRBD1 or TRBD2 for D (5 bases each). CDR3 length: 15 residues. CDR1 and CDR2 (germline): MGHRA, YSYEKL. V shed 4 bases and J shed 1 base, with 10 bases lying between them. The CDR3 sequence: CASSRGAQNTGELFF. CDR3 DNA sequence: TGCGCCAGCAGCCGAGGGGCTCAGAACACCGGGGAGCTGTTTTTT.

The genes are TRBV27 and TRBJ1-4; no clear D gene. V lost 5 bases to trimming and J lost 5 bases, with 9 bases between them. CDR1 and CDR2 from the germline V gene are MNHEY and SMNVEV (reference sequence). This CDR3 region has 13 residues. CDR3 coding DNA: TGTGCCAGCAGTCGAATAGGAAATGAAAAACTGTTTTTT. Its protein product is CASSRIGNEKLFF.

This clonotype was seen more than once but under ten times. The chain couples TRBV5-1 to TRBJ2-7; D gene unclear. CDR3 length: 11 residues. The V and J ends lost 0 bases and 7 bases respectively, with 5 bases between them. Germline CDR1 is SGHRS and CDR2 is YFSETQ. The CDR3 sequence: CASSLDREQYF. The CDR3 region has the DNA TGCGCCAGCAGCTTGGATCGGGAGCAGTACTTC.